These T cell receptor beta chains were read from a single sample in a study of CD8 T cells in ankylosing spondylitis. TCRdb used MiXCR to reprocess the 5' RACE reads, holding one entry per CDR3 protein. The table lists 250,000 to 300,000 distinct CDR3 sequences, 15% to 20% of them singletons. Sample: blood, either unsorted or a sorted T cell fraction (not recorded which). The source is a male donor with ankylosing spondylitis or in good health (not recorded which). The CDR3 runs from the conserved cysteine through the conserved F or W. A D gene is named only where the DNA matches it firmly. Clone size, where shown, is once, few, many, or a class for clones that have expanded.

d_call: .
j_call: TRBJ2-5
clone_size: .
v_call: TRBV6-2/TRBV6-3
cdr3_nt: TGTGCCAGCAGTTATTCCCATACTATGGGCCCCGGGGAGACCCAGTACTTC
cdr3_aa: CASSYSHTMGPGETQYF

d_call: .
j_call: TRBJ2-1
clone_size: .
v_call: TRBV20-1
cdr3_nt: TGCAGTGCTAGAGAGGGGTTAGAAACTTTCCATGAGCAGTTCTTC
cdr3_aa: CSAREGLETFHEQFF

d_call: TRBD2
j_call: TRBJ2-1
clone_size: once
v_call: TRBV2
cdr3_nt: TGTGCCAGCAGTGAGGGGACTAGCGTAAGAAACAATGAGCAGTTCTTC
cdr3_aa: CASSEGTSVRNNEQFF

d_call: TRBD1
j_call: TRBJ1-6
clone_size: .
v_call: TRBV19
cdr3_nt: TGTGCCAGTAGTAAGGACAGGGATAATTCACCCCTCCACTTT
cdr3_aa: CASSKDRDNSPLHF

d_call: .
j_call: TRBJ2-3
clone_size: .
v_call: TRBV11-2
cdr3_nt: TGTGCCAGCAGCTTAGGAGCGGTTTACACAGATACGCAGTATTTT
cdr3_aa: CASSLGAVYTDTQYF

d_call: TRBD2
j_call: TRBJ2-1
clone_size: many
v_call: TRBV12-3/TRBV12-4
cdr3_nt: TGTGCCAGCAGCTATACTAGCGCCATAGGCAATGAGCAGTTCTTC
cdr3_aa: CASSYTSAIGNEQFF

d_call: TRBD2
j_call: TRBJ2-7
clone_size: many
v_call: TRBV13
cdr3_nt: TGTGCCAGCAGCTTAGCTAGCGGAGCCTACGAGCAGTACTTC
cdr3_aa: CASSLASGAYEQYF

d_call: TRBD2
j_call: TRBJ2-4
clone_size: .
v_call: TRBV6-5
cdr3_nt: TGTGCCAGCAGTTACTCGGTACTAGCGGGAGGTCGATCCAAAAACATTCAGTACTTC
cdr3_aa: CASSYSVLAGGRSKNIQYF

d_call: .
j_call: TRBJ2-1
clone_size: few
v_call: TRBV5-6
cdr3_nt: TGTGCCAGCAGCTTGACGGCGGGTGAGCAGTTCTTC
cdr3_aa: CASSLTAGEQFF

d_call: .
j_call: TRBJ2-1
clone_size: many
v_call: TRBV2
cdr3_nt: TGTGCCAGCAGTGAAGGGGGCAGGCCCTACAATGAGCAGTTCTTC
cdr3_aa: CASSEGGRPYNEQFF

d_call: .
j_call: TRBJ2-5
clone_size: few
v_call: TRBV27
cdr3_nt: TGTGCCAGCAGTTTGGGGGGAGTCCCAGAGACCCAGTACTTC
cdr3_aa: CASSLGGVPETQYF

d_call: TRBD1
j_call: TRBJ2-6
clone_size: .
v_call: TRBV27
cdr3_nt: TGTGCCAGCAGGCAGGGGGTGGCCAACGTCCTGACTTTC
cdr3_aa: CASRQGVANVLTF

d_call: TRBD1
j_call: TRBJ2-7
clone_size: few
v_call: TRBV4-3
cdr3_nt: TGCGCCAGCAGCCCCCGACGGGACAGCTTTTTCGAGCAGTACTTC
cdr3_aa: CASSPRRDSFFEQYF

d_call: .
j_call: TRBJ2-1
clone_size: .
v_call: TRBV29-1
cdr3_nt: TGCAGCGCCCGACCGCTGTTCGGGATATACAATGAGCAGTTCTTC
cdr3_aa: CSARPLFGIYNEQFF

d_call: .
j_call: TRBJ1-2
clone_size: few
v_call: TRBV20-1
cdr3_nt: TGCAGTGCTAGAGATTTTATGGGCACTAACTATGGCTACACCTTC
cdr3_aa: CSARDFMGTNYGYTF

d_call: .
j_call: TRBJ2-7
clone_size: .
v_call: TRBV7-2
cdr3_nt: TGTGCCAGCAGCTTATCCGAGCAGTACTTC
cdr3_aa: CASSLSEQYF

d_call: .
j_call: TRBJ2-7
clone_size: .
v_call: TRBV12-3/TRBV12-4
cdr3_nt: TGTGCCAGCAGTTTAGTTGGGAAACCCTACGAGCAGTACTTC
cdr3_aa: CASSLVGKPYEQYF

d_call: .
j_call: TRBJ2-1
clone_size: .
v_call: TRBV18
cdr3_nt: TGTGCCAGCTCATCGGACGCGTATGAGCAGTTCTTC
cdr3_aa: CASSSDAYEQFF

d_call: TRBD2
j_call: TRBJ2-3
clone_size: .
v_call: TRBV7-2
cdr3_nt: TGTGCCAGCAGCCCCAGACTAGCGGGAGATCCCACAGATACGCAGTATTTT
cdr3_aa: CASSPRLAGDPTDTQYF

d_call: TRBD2
j_call: TRBJ2-1
clone_size: few
v_call: TRBV20-1
cdr3_nt: TGCAGTGCTAGCCGGCTAGCGGGAGCTTCATCCTACAATGAGCAGTTCTTC
cdr3_aa: CSASRLAGASSYNEQFF

d_call: TRBD1
j_call: TRBJ2-5
clone_size: .
v_call: TRBV9
cdr3_nt: TGTGCCAGCAGCGGCCTCGTAACAGGGGCAGAGACCCAGTACTTC
cdr3_aa: CASSGLVTGAETQYF

d_call: .
j_call: TRBJ1-4
clone_size: .
v_call: TRBV21-1
cdr3_nt: TGTGCCAGCAGCACCCTAACGGCTACAGGGAGTCGCAACAATCCCCCTCGGACTAATGAAAAACTGTTTTTT
cdr3_aa: CASSTLTATGSRNNPPRTNEKLFF

d_call: TRBD2
j_call: TRBJ2-7
clone_size: .
v_call: TRBV7-9
cdr3_nt: TGTGCCAGCAGCTTAGCCGCGCTAGCGGGAGGCTCCTACGAGCAGTACTTC
cdr3_aa: CASSLAALAGGSYEQYF

d_call: TRBD2
j_call: TRBJ2-1
clone_size: .
v_call: TRBV3-1
cdr3_nt: TGTGCCAGCAGCCAAGGTATTCTCAGCGGGGGCGTTTACAATGAGCAGTTCTTC
cdr3_aa: CASSQGILSGGVYNEQFF

d_call: TRBD2
j_call: TRBJ2-1
clone_size: .
v_call: TRBV19
cdr3_nt: TGTGCCAGTAGTTTCGGACTAGCGGGTGGCTCCTACAATGAGCAGTTCTTC
cdr3_aa: CASSFGLAGGSYNEQFF

d_call: TRBD2
j_call: TRBJ2-1
clone_size: few
v_call: TRBV27
cdr3_nt: TGTGCCAGCGGCAGACTAGCGGGGCACAATGAGCAGTTCTTC
cdr3_aa: CASGRLAGHNEQFF

d_call: .
j_call: TRBJ1-1
clone_size: many
v_call: TRBV5-8
cdr3_nt: TGTGCCAGCAGCTTACAGGTCACTGAAGCTTTCTTT
cdr3_aa: CASSLQVTEAFF

d_call: .
j_call: TRBJ2-7
clone_size: few
v_call: TRBV29-1
cdr3_nt: TGCAGCGTCTCCGTAGCCTCCTACGAGCAGTACTTC
cdr3_aa: CSVSVASYEQYF

d_call: TRBD1
j_call: TRBJ2-3
clone_size: few
v_call: TRBV12-3/TRBV12-4
cdr3_nt: TGTGCCAGCAGCCTGACAGGGGCTATCACAGATACGCAGTATTTT
cdr3_aa: CASSLTGAITDTQYF

d_call: TRBD2
j_call: TRBJ2-1
clone_size: .
v_call: TRBV7-7
cdr3_nt: TGTGCTAGCAGCTCGGGACTATCCGGCTACAATGAGCAGTTCTTC
cdr3_aa: CASSSGLSGYNEQFF

d_call: .
j_call: TRBJ2-5
clone_size: .
v_call: TRBV6-1
cdr3_nt: TGTGCCAGCAGTGAATCCGGAGGGATCCAAGAGACCCAGTACTTC
cdr3_aa: CASSESGGIQETQYF

d_call: TRBD2
j_call: TRBJ2-3
clone_size: many
v_call: TRBV10-3
cdr3_nt: TGTGCCACCACCGGGACTACTCCCACAGATACGCAGTATTTT
cdr3_aa: CATTGTTPTDTQYF

d_call: TRBD1
j_call: TRBJ2-7
clone_size: few
v_call: TRBV29-1
cdr3_nt: TGCAGCGTTGAAGATCAACAGGGGCTTAACGAGCAGTACTTC
cdr3_aa: CSVEDQQGLNEQYF

d_call: .
j_call: TRBJ1-6
clone_size: .
v_call: TRBV15
cdr3_nt: TGTGCCACCAGCAGCTGGGGGCTCCCAGGGTTTCGGAATTCACCCCTCCACTTT
cdr3_aa: CATSSWGLPGFRNSPLHF

d_call: TRBD2
j_call: TRBJ2-2
clone_size: .
v_call: TRBV27
cdr3_nt: TGTGCCAGCAGTTCCTCCGGGAGGGCCTACACCGGGGAGCTGTTTTTT
cdr3_aa: CASSSSGRAYTGELFF

d_call: TRBD2
j_call: TRBJ2-2
clone_size: many
v_call: TRBV12-3/TRBV12-4
cdr3_nt: TGTGCCAGCAGCCTCGGACTAGCGGGAGGTTCCGGGGAGCTGTTTTTT
cdr3_aa: CASSLGLAGGSGELFF

d_call: TRBD1
j_call: TRBJ2-7
clone_size: few
v_call: TRBV27
cdr3_nt: TGTGCCAGCAGTGAACCCCTGACAGGGGAGCAGTACTTC
cdr3_aa: CASSEPLTGEQYF

d_call: TRBD2
j_call: TRBJ2-1
clone_size: .
v_call: TRBV5-6
cdr3_nt: TGTGCCAGCAGCACGGGACTACCTGGGCTCTACAATGAGCAGTTCTTC
cdr3_aa: CASSTGLPGLYNEQFF

d_call: .
j_call: TRBJ1-3
clone_size: few
v_call: TRBV4-3
cdr3_nt: TGCGCCAGCAGCCAAGGGGAAGGAAACACCATATATTTT
cdr3_aa: CASSQGEGNTIYF

d_call: TRBD2
j_call: TRBJ2-5
clone_size: .
v_call: TRBV4-1
cdr3_nt: TGCGCCAGCAGCCAGGGTTGGCTAGCGGGAGAAGAGACCCAGTACTTC
cdr3_aa: CASSQGWLAGEETQYF

d_call: .
j_call: TRBJ1-1
clone_size: many
v_call: TRBV7-3
cdr3_nt: TGTGCCAACAGGGACGAGGGGAACACTGAAGCTTTCTTT
cdr3_aa: CANRDEGNTEAFF

d_call: .
j_call: TRBJ2-1
clone_size: .
v_call: TRBV7-7
cdr3_nt: TGTGCTAGCAGCTCCTCCTCCTACTATGAGCAGTTCTTC
cdr3_aa: CASSSSSYYEQFF

d_call: .
j_call: TRBJ2-1
clone_size: many
v_call: TRBV27
cdr3_nt: TGTGCCAGCAGTTTATGGGGGCTCCCTGACAATGAGCAGTTCTTC
cdr3_aa: CASSLWGLPDNEQFF

d_call: TRBD1
j_call: TRBJ2-3
clone_size: .
v_call: TRBV5-6
cdr3_nt: TGTGCCAGCAGCTCGGCGACAGGGGGAGCGCTAGATACGCAGTATTTT
cdr3_aa: CASSSATGGALDTQYF

d_call: .
j_call: TRBJ2-7
clone_size: few
v_call: TRBV29-1
cdr3_nt: TGCAGCGTTGAAGATTCGGACGAGCAGTACTTC
cdr3_aa: CSVEDSDEQYF

d_call: .
j_call: TRBJ1-4
clone_size: few
v_call: TRBV4-1
cdr3_nt: TGCGCCAGCAGCCAAGCAGATACCAATAATGAAAAACTGTTTTTT
cdr3_aa: CASSQADTNNEKLFF

d_call: .
j_call: TRBJ2-1
clone_size: .
v_call: TRBV4-3
cdr3_nt: TGCGCCAGCAGCCAAGTCCTACTCTTGACGTCTTACAATGAGCAGTTCTTC
cdr3_aa: CASSQVLLLTSYNEQFF

d_call: .
j_call: TRBJ2-5
clone_size: few
v_call: TRBV29-1
cdr3_nt: TGCAGCGCACAGGGCCCGCTCGAGACCCAGTACTTC
cdr3_aa: CSAQGPLETQYF

d_call: .
j_call: TRBJ2-7
clone_size: few
v_call: TRBV7-9
cdr3_nt: TGTGCCAGCACCCCAACAGGGGAGGACTACGAGCAGTACTTC
cdr3_aa: CASTPTGEDYEQYF

d_call: TRBD2
j_call: TRBJ2-5
clone_size: .
v_call: TRBV10-3
cdr3_nt: TGTGCCATCACCGAAGGAGGGACTAGCACTGAGACCCAGTACTTC
cdr3_aa: CAITEGGTSTETQYF

d_call: .
j_call: TRBJ1-5
clone_size: .
v_call: TRBV6-4
cdr3_nt: TGTGCCAGCAGCAAAGATAGCAATCAGCCCCAGCATTTT
cdr3_aa: CASSKDSNQPQHF

d_call: TRBD2
j_call: TRBJ2-1
clone_size: .
v_call: TRBV4-1
cdr3_nt: TGCGCCAGCAGCCATCGCGCCGGGACTAGGGGTTACAATGAGCAGTTCTTC
cdr3_aa: CASSHRAGTRGYNEQFF

d_call: .
j_call: TRBJ2-3
clone_size: once
v_call: TRBV28
cdr3_nt: TGTGCCAGCAGTTCAAGGACGGGGCCGGCACCAGATACGCAGTATTTT
cdr3_aa: CASSSRTGPAPDTQYF

d_call: .
j_call: TRBJ1-2
clone_size: .
v_call: TRBV7-8
cdr3_nt: TGTGCCAGCAGCTTAGTTTACAGCCAGGGGTTCTATGGCTACACCTTC
cdr3_aa: CASSLVYSQGFYGYTF

d_call: .
j_call: TRBJ1-3
clone_size: few
v_call: TRBV10-3
cdr3_nt: TGTGCCATCACAGACAGGTCCAGCGGCAACACCATATATTTT
cdr3_aa: CAITDRSSGNTIYF

d_call: .
j_call: TRBJ2-3
clone_size: .
v_call: TRBV3-1
cdr3_nt: TGTGCCAGCAGCCAAGGACAATCTTCTAGCACAGATACGCAGTATTTT
cdr3_aa: CASSQGQSSSTDTQYF

d_call: TRBD2
j_call: TRBJ2-5
clone_size: once
v_call: TRBV5-6
cdr3_nt: TGTGCCAGCAGCCCGGGACTAGCGGAAAGATTTCAAGAGACCCAGTACTTC
cdr3_aa: CASSPGLAERFQETQYF

d_call: .
j_call: TRBJ2-5
clone_size: .
v_call: TRBV28
cdr3_nt: TGTGCCAGCAGTCCTCAGGCCGCAGAGACCCAGTACTTC
cdr3_aa: CASSPQAAETQYF